One and the same sample provided the 17 T cell receptor beta chains below, sequenced in a study of cytomegalovirus exposure and HLA in healthy donors (dated by TCRdb to 2017 to 2019). Library prep was done by the immunoSEQ multiplex PCR assay. For the multiplex PCR, a mixture combining 60 forward primers for TCR Vbeta segments and 13 reverse primers for TCR Jbeta segments was used. TCRdb obtained this table from immuneACCESS and retained in-frame rearrangements with V and J assigned. These tables miss some clones; where compared with another copy, unresolved V genes account for less than half of the shortfall, and the remainder is unexplained. The sample table records roughly 100,000 clones; roughly four fifths of these occur just once. Approximately 1.5% of the sample is held by the ten biggest clonotypes. Sample: PBMCs. These receptors all come from a man aged 50-59 years in good health and CMV-seronegative.

The genes are TRBV9 and TRBJ1-1, with D perhaps TRBD1 (5 bases). Germline assignment: CDR1 SGDLS and CDR2 YYNGEE. Trimming removed 5 bases from V and 3 bases from J, with 11 bases in between. CDR3 length: 13 amino acids. CDR3 sequence reads: CASRSGGDTEAFF. The CDR3 nucleotides are TGTGCCAGCAGATCGGGGGGGGACACTGAAGCTTTCTTT.

The rearrangement joins TRBV28 to TRBJ1-2; 8 bases align to TRBD1. Germline-derived CDR1 and CDR2 are MDHEN and SYDVKM. The trim removed 6 bases at V and 6 bases at J, leaving 6 bases unmatched. The CDR3 spans 13 residues. CDR3 nucleotides: TGTGCCAGCAGGACAGGGGCTAAGGATGGCTACACCTTC. It yields the protein CASRTGAKDGYTF.

A few counts support this clone. The gene calls are TRBV29-1 and TRBJ2-5, with a weak D call TRBD2 (5 bases). Trimming removed 1 base from V and 5 bases from J, with 8 bases in between. The CDR3 is made up of 12 amino acids. CDR1 and CDR2 from the germline V gene are SQVTM and ANQGSEA. The CDR3 spells CSVEAGVETQYF. CDR3 DNA: TGCAGCGTTGAAGCCGGGGTTGAGACCCAGTACTTC. The whole variable domain, remainder taken from reference TRBV29-1 and TRBJ2-5, is SAVISQKPSRDICQRGTSLTIQCQVDSQVTMMFWYRQQPGQSLTLIATANQGSEATYESGFVIDKFPISRPNLTFSTLTVSNMSPEDSSIYLCSVEAGVETQYFGPGTRLLVL.

This sequence joins TRBV5-8 and TRBJ1-3; D is unresolved. The V gene's germline CDR1 is SGHTS and CDR2 YDEGEE. The CDR3 is 12 residues long. The germline V and J ends were trimmed by 2 bases and 4 bases, with 4 bases remaining between them. The CDR3 DNA sequence: TGTGCCAGCAGCTTTGGCGGAAACACCATATATTTT. Translating gives CASSFGGNTIYF.

This rearrangement joins TRBV6-1 to TRBJ1-2, with TRBD1 matching over 8 bases. The ends lost 6 bases at V and 6 bases at J; junction bases unmatched: 6. Germline values: CDR1 MNHNS, CDR2 SASEGT. CDR3 length: 13 residues. Here the CDR3 reads CASRQTGEDGYTF. The DNA for the CDR3 is TGTGCCAGCAGACAGACAGGGGAGGATGGCTACACCTTC.

This chain joins TRBV10-3 and TRBJ1-2; TRBD1 matches at 11 bases. After removal of 6 bases from V and 8 bases from J, the junction contained 11 bases not matched to a gene. CDR1 and CDR2 from the germline V gene are ENHRY and SYGVKD. The CDR3 consists of 15 residues. CDR3 in DNA: TGTGCCATCAGGAGGACAGGGGGCCATGAGTACGGCTACACCTTC. The encoded protein is CAIRRTGGHEYGYTF.

V usage is TRBV6-6 and J usage is TRBJ1-5, with 7 bases lining up with TRBD1. The CDR3 contains 14 residues. The trim removed 0 bases at V and 8 bases at J, leaving 4 bases unmatched. Germline CDR1 reads MNHNY; CDR2 reads SVGAGI (reference sequence). DNA for the CDR3: TGTGCCAGCAGTTACTCGGCAGGGGGTGAGCCCCAGCATTTT. Its protein product is CASSYSAGGEPQHF.

This clone was detected only once. The chain carries TRBV5-4 and TRBJ2-2; 7 nucleotides agree with TRBD2. The CDR3 runs 17 residues. With 0 bases clipped from V and 2 bases from J, the junction kept 7 bases outside the gene matches. CDR1 SGHNT and CDR2 YYREEE come from the germline V gene (reference sequence). CDR3 protein: CASSLGGGGPNTGELFF. CDR3 coding DNA: TGTGCCAGCAGCTTGGGGGGCGGGGGACCCAACACCGGGGAGCTGTTTTTT.

This sequence joins TRBV4-1 and TRBJ2-1, with TRBD2 identical over 9 bases. The CDR3 sequence is 16 residues long. V lost 7 bases to trimming and J lost 7 bases; unmatched junction nucleotides: 14. The V gene's germline CDR1 is MGHRA and CDR2 YSYEKL. Here the CDR3 reads CASTGGGASLRNEQFF. CDR3 nucleotides: TGCGCCAGCACTGGCGGGGGGGCGTCCCTTCGGAATGAGCAGTTCTTC.

The J gene is TRBJ1-1, the V gene TRBV6-1, with D uncertain. Germline loops: CDR1 MNHNS, CDR2 SASEGT. The V end lost 6 bases, the J end lost 7 bases, and 9 bases lay between the germline ends. This CDR3 region has 11 residues. DNA for the CDR3: TGTGCCAGCAGGTCCCTGCGTGAAGCTTTCTTT. This sequence encodes CASRSLREAFF.

This clone has just a few counts. Other nucleotide sequences from this sample produce the same CDR3. This chain uses TRBV5-1 with TRBJ1-4; perhaps TRBD1 as D (5 bases). Germline V gives CDR1 SGHRS, CDR2 YFSETQ. V gave up 0 bases and J gave up 4 bases, with 7 bases separating them. The CDR3 runs to 14 residues. The CDR3 sequence is CASSLGQSNEKLFF. Here the CDR3 DNA reads TGCGCCAGCAGCTTGGGACAGAGTAATGAAAAACTGTTTTTT.

The chain carries TRBV7-9 and TRBJ1-2; D is perhaps TRBD1 (6 bases). V dropped 5 bases and J dropped 2 bases, with 12 bases sitting between them. The CDR3 totals 14 residues. Germline loops: CDR1 SEHNR, CDR2 FQNEAQ (reference sequence). This chain's CDR3 is CASSPGQGNYGYTF. In nucleotides, the CDR3 is TGTGCCAGCAGCCCCGGCCAGGGGAACTATGGCTACACCTTC.

This clone was observed once. This chain connects TRBV6-5 to TRBJ1-5; 8 bases line up with TRBD1. V lost 8 bases and J lost 7; bases outside the gene matches: 7. The CDR3 contains 13 residues. Germline CDR1 reads MNHEY; CDR2 reads SVGAGI. DNA of the CDR3: TGTGCCAGCGGAACGGACAGGGCCCAGCCCCAGCATTTT. Its protein is CASGTDRAQPQHF.

The chain couples TRBV9 to TRBJ1-5; 7 positions agree with TRBD1. This CDR3 has 15 amino acids. Germline-derived CDR1 and CDR2 are SGDLS and YYNGEE. The V and J ends lost 3 bases and 5 bases, in that order; junction bases with no gene match: 8. In nucleotides, the CDR3 is TGTGCCAGCAGCGCGGGGACAGTGGAGGATCAGCCCCAGCATTTT. Encoded protein: CASSAGTVEDQPQHF.

This clone was observed once. The J gene is TRBJ2-5, the V gene TRBV4-1, with D perhaps TRBD2 (6 bases). The V and J ends lost 0 bases and 5 bases respectively, with 13 bases between them. Germline loops: CDR1 MGHRA, CDR2 YSYEKL. The CDR3 is made up of 15 amino acids. In DNA form, the CDR3 reads TGCGCCAGCAGCCAAGAAGTCGCGGGGTTGGAGACCCAGTACTTC. The encoded protein is CASSQEVAGLETQYF.

This chain joins TRBV27 and TRBJ1-5; no firm D call. CDR1 is MNHEY, CDR2 SMNVEV, per germline (reference sequence). The germline V and J ends were trimmed by 3 bases and 4 bases, with 13 bases remaining between them. The CDR3 has 15 residues. DNA of the CDR3: TGTGCCAGCAGTTTGGTGAGGAGTCAGAATCAGCCCCAGCATTTT. It is translated as CASSLVRSQNQPQHF.

The rearrangement uses TRBV19 and TRBJ2-2, with D maybe TRBD2 (7 bases). Trimming shortened V by 5 bases and J by 5 bases, and 12 bases separated the two germline ends. The CDR3 covers 14 residues. Germline V gives CDR1 LNHDA, CDR2 SQIVND (reference sequence). The CDR3 loop reads CASSVGGPTGELFF. The CDR3 DNA reads TGTGCCAGTAGTGTCGGGGGGCCGACCGGGGAGCTGTTTTTT.